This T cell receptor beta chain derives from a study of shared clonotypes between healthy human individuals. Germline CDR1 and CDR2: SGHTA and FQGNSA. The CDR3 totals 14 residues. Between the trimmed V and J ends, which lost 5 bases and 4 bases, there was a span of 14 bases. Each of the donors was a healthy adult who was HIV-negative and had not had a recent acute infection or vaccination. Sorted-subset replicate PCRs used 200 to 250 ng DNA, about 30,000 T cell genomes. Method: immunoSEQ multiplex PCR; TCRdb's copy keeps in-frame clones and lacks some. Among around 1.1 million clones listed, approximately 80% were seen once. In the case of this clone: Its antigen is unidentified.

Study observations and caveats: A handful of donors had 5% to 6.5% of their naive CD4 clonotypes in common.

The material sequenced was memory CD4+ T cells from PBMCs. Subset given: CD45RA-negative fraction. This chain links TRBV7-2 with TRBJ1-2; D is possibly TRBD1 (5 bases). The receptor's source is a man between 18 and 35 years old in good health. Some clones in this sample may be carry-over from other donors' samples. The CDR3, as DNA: TGTGCCAGCAGCCCCGGACCGGGGGTCTATGGCTACACCTTC. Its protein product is CASSPGPGVYGYTF.